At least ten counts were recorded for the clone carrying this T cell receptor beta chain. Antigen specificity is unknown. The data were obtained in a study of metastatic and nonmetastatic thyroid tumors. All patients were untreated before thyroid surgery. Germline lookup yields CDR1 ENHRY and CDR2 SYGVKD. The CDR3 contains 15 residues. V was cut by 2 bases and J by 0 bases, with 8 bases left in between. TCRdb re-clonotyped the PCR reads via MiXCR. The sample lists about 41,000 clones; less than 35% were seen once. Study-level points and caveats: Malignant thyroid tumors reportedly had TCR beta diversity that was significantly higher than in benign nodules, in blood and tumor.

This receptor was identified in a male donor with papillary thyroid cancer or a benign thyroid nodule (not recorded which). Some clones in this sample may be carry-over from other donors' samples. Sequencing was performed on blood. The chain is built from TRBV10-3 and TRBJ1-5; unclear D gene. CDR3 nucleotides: TGTGCCATCAGTGAGACAGTTAATAGCAATCAGCCCCAGCATTTT. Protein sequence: CAISETVNSNQPQHF.